This T cell receptor (beta chain) was captured by sequencing in a study of blood T cell repertoires in COVID-19. Study context: PBMCs, B-cell-depleted T cells, or T cells were the source of the cDNA or gDNA that made up the material.

Original handling: Quantification of nucleated cells was approximated via reference gene primer amplification. Some clones are missing from TCRdb's copy, which holds only in-frame ones; the method was immunoSEQ multiplex PCR. The V and J calls and clone size come from that table; D and trimming were worked out from the DNA. The sample contains 200,000 to 300,000 clones, 82% of which appear only once. Germline CDR1 reads LNHDA; CDR2 reads SQIVND (reference sequence). Between the trimmed V and J ends, which lost 0 bases and 0 bases, there was a span of 12 bases. CDR3 length: 16 residues. The chain couples TRBV19 to TRBJ2-7, with D perhaps TRBD1 (6 bases). Specimen: peripheral blood. The source is a woman aged 55-70 years with active or convalescent COVID-19. CDR3 DNA: TGTGCCAGTAGTATAGATCACGCCAGGGGCTCCTACGAGCAGTACTTC. It encodes CASSIDHARGSYEQYF.